A selection of T cell receptor beta chains follows, all from one sample in a study of T cells expressing NK-cell markers. TCRdb reprocessed the 5' RACE reads and keeps a single row for each CDR3 protein, giving no DNA. The repertoire table contains about 450,000 distinct CDR3 sequences. The sequencing sample was made of blood T cells: a sorted CD56 or NKG2C T cell subset, CD4+ or CD8+ T cells, or bulk PBMC T cells (not recorded which). These receptors were collected from a woman between 18 and 69 years old in good health. Each CDR3 is given with its conserved first and last residue. Each record gives: V gene, J gene, CDR3 protein.

V gene: TRBV7-9
J gene: TRBJ2-1
CDR3 protein: CASNEGYNEQFF

V gene: TRBV29-1
J gene: TRBJ2-5
CDR3 protein: CSVVSDFQETQYF

V gene: TRBV5-1
J gene: TRBJ1-1
CDR3 protein: CASSLGDLPNTEAFF

V gene: TRBV4-3
J gene: TRBJ2-3
CDR3 protein: CASSREGGLVTDTQYF

V gene: TRBV7-6
J gene: TRBJ2-1
CDR3 protein: CASSLGMEGNEQFF

V gene: TRBV18
J gene: TRBJ2-1
CDR3 protein: CASSSGGRADEQFF

V gene: TRBV7-2
J gene: TRBJ2-7
CDR3 protein: CASSQTGSVYEQYF

V gene: TRBV20-1
J gene: TRBJ1-1
CDR3 protein: CSAKYGGTEAFF

V gene: TRBV4-3
J gene: TRBJ2-5
CDR3 protein: CASSQALDKETQYF

V gene: TRBV7-8
J gene: TRBJ1-5
CDR3 protein: CASSSHTGGKPQHF

V gene: TRBV7-2
J gene: TRBJ2-3
CDR3 protein: CASSLGRGIADTQYF

V gene: TRBV12-3/TRBV12-4
J gene: TRBJ2-1
CDR3 protein: CASSPRTSGEQFF

V gene: TRBV6-1
J gene: TRBJ2-1
CDR3 protein: CASSLEPGQGPNEQFF

V gene: TRBV7-9
J gene: TRBJ2-1
CDR3 protein: CASIAGGYNEQFF

V gene: TRBV4-2
J gene: TRBJ2-7
CDR3 protein: CASSAGTSGRGSEQYF

V gene: TRBV5-6
J gene: TRBJ2-3
CDR3 protein: CASSHSAFRTSPDTQYF

V gene: TRBV7-9
J gene: TRBJ2-5
CDR3 protein: CASSHPSGSFETQYF

V gene: TRBV20-1
J gene: TRBJ1-2
CDR3 protein: CSARYQQPNYGYTF

V gene: TRBV7-8
J gene: TRBJ2-4
CDR3 protein: CASSLDWSSGSSGKNIQYF

V gene: TRBV11-2
J gene: TRBJ1-6
CDR3 protein: CASTSLSGLNSPLHF

V gene: TRBV29-1
J gene: TRBJ2-5
CDR3 protein: CSVPDEEVTSGAAGETQYF